One and the same sample provided the 15 T cell receptor beta chains below, sequenced in a study of T-cell memory formation after mild COVID-19. A single record per CDR3 protein comes from TCRdb applying MiXCR to the 5' RACE reads. Among roughly 580,000 distinct CDR3 sequences listed, more than 15% were seen once. Sequencing was performed on PBMCs or a T cell subset sorted from them (not recorded which). These receptors were taken from an adult woman who had mild COVID-19 (a few samples of this study predate the infection). Cell type and time point are not known.

This clonotype has only a few counts. The chain combines TRBV6-6 with TRBJ2-5, with TRBD2 matching over 10 bases. V lost 0 bases, J lost 5 bases, and 3 bases stayed unmatched. The CDR3 sequence is 15 residues long. The germline gives CDR1 MNHNY, CDR2 SVGAGI (reference sequence). This CDR3 reads CASSYSPSGGETQYF. Written as DNA, the CDR3 is TGTGCCAGCAGTTACTCCCCTAGCGGGGGCGAGACCCAGTACTTC.

The chain links TRBV9 to TRBJ1-5, with D unresolved. Trimming stripped 3 bases from V and 2 bases from J, with 9 bases between. This CDR3 is built from 14 residues. Looked up from germline, CDR1 is SGDLS and CDR2 is YYNGEE. In DNA, the CDR3 is TGTGCCAGCAGCGGAGGACTCGGCAATCAGCCCCAGCATTTT. Amino acids: CASSGGLGNQPQHF.

The table lists this clonotype with a few counts. J is TRBJ1-2 and V is TRBV5-1; 9 nucleotides match TRBD1. The V gene's germline CDR1 is SGHRS and CDR2 YFSETQ. The CDR3 is made up of 13 amino acids. V gave up 4 bases and J gave up 4 bases; unmatched junction bases: 2. This chain's CDR3 is CASSGTGIYGYTF. CDR3 in DNA: TGCGCCAGCAGCGGGACAGGGATCTATGGCTACACCTTC.

The chain recombines TRBV15 with TRBJ1-5; a possible D gene is TRBD1 (5 bases). Germline CDR1 LNHNV, CDR2 YYDKDF (reference sequence). The CDR3 length is 16 residues. The V end lost 0 bases, the J end lost 7 bases, and 16 bases lay between the germline ends. CDR3 protein: CATSRDSRASLQPQHF. In DNA, the CDR3 is TGTGCCACCAGCAGAGATAGCAGGGCATCTCTCCAGCCCCAGCATTTT.

This sequence joins TRBV7-2 and TRBJ1-2; D gene unclear. The germline gives CDR1 SGHTA, CDR2 FQGNSA. Deletions cut 6 bases from V and 0 bases from J, with 8 bases between. CDR3 length: 13 amino acids. The CDR3 DNA is TGTGCCAGCAGTTCCCTGGCTAACTATGGCTACACCTTC. It yields the protein CASSSLANYGYTF.

This clonotype was seen only a few times. The rearrangement uses TRBV6-5 and TRBJ2-3; TRBD2 agrees at 14 bases. J gave up 6 bases and V 0 bases, and 2 bases lay outside the gene matches. Germline V gene sequence: CDR1 MNHEY, CDR2 SVGAGI. The CDR3 is made up of 16 amino acids. Written as DNA, the CDR3 is TGTGCCAGCAGTTACTCGACTAGCGGGGGGGAGGATACGCAGTATTTT. Its protein product is CASSYSTSGGEDTQYF.

This clonotype was seen only a few times. J is TRBJ2-7 and V is TRBV12-3 or TRBV12-4, with 11 bases identical to TRBD1. The CDR3 has 14 amino acids. The trim removed 5 bases at V and 5 bases at J, leaving 5 bases unmatched. This chain's CDR3 is CASSARDRGDEQYF. Written as DNA, the CDR3 is TGTGCCAGCAGTGCTCGGGACAGGGGGGACGAGCAGTACTTC.

The chain combines TRBV18 with TRBJ2-7, with 10 bases fitting TRBD2. V lost 3 bases to trimming and J lost 4 bases; unmatched junction nucleotides: 6. The CDR3 covers 15 residues. The germline V gene has CDR1 KGHSH and CDR2 LQKENI. Here the CDR3 DNA reads TGTGCCAGCTCACCCGAGCGGGGGGGCCGGTACGAGCAGTACTTC. The encoded protein is CASSPERGGRYEQYF.

This clonotype was observed a handful of times. A read error may account for a junction end that differs from germline. The chain is built from TRBV7-9 and TRBJ2-1; D is uncertain. Germline V CDR1 and CDR2: SEHNR, FQNEAQ (reference sequence). The CDR3 consists of 13 residues. The CDR3 here is CASTHDSYNDQFF. The CDR3 nucleotides are TGTGCCAGCACCCACGACTCGTACAATGATCAGTTCTTC.

This clonotype was counted once. The V gene is TRBV20-1, the J gene TRBJ2-5; D is uncertain. The V gene lost 0 bases and the J gene lost 4 bases, with 6 bases spanning the gap. Germline values: CDR1 DFQATT, CDR2 SNEGSKA (reference sequence). The CDR3 is made up of 12 amino acids. The CDR3 here is CSARDERETQYF. CDR3 sequence (DNA): TGCAGTGCTAGAGACGAGAGAGAGACCCAGTACTTC.

The chain is built from TRBV5-1 and TRBJ2-1; D remains unclear. Trimming took 4 bases from V and 6 from J, leaving 8 bases between them. Germline CDR1 SGHRS, CDR2 YFSETQ. There are 12 residues in the CDR3. CDR3 region: CASSDFLNEQFF. The CDR3 DNA is TGCGCCAGCAGCGACTTCCTCAATGAGCAGTTCTTC.

This clonotype has just a few counts. The chain links TRBV18 to TRBJ1-1; D gene ambiguous. Germline V gene data show CDR1 as KGHSH and CDR2 as LQKENI. CDR3 length: 15 residues. V dropped 5 bases and J dropped 2 bases, with 15 bases sitting between them. CDR3 region: CASSSSYYANTEAFF. CDR3 DNA: TGTGCCAGCTCATCCTCCTATTATGCTAACACTGAAGCTTTCTTT.

The chain links TRBV6-5 to TRBJ1-2, with D perhaps TRBD1 (5 bases). Germline V gene data show CDR1 as MNHEY and CDR2 as SVGAGI. V was trimmed by 5 bases and J by 3 bases, leaving 19 bases between them. The length of the CDR3 is 16 residues. This CDR3 is CASSPRGGNGDYGYTF. The CDR3 DNA follows: TGTGCCAGCAGTCCGAGGGGCGGGAATGGGGACTATGGCTACACCTTC.

There are a few counts of this clonotype. The chain carries TRBV30 and TRBJ1-1; TRBD1 might be the D (6 bases). Trimming took off 2 bases at V and 4 bases at J, with 8 bases between the two ends. The CDR3 length is 12 residues. Germline V gene sequence: CDR1 GTSNPN, CDR2 SVGIG (reference sequence). CDR3: CAWSRGSTEAFF. Here the CDR3 DNA reads TGTGCCTGGAGTAGGGGGAGCACTGAAGCTTTCTTT.

The table lists this clonotype with a count of one. The rearrangement joins TRBV12-3 or TRBV12-4 to TRBJ1-2; D is unresolved. V was shortened by 3 bases and J by 8 bases, with 7 bases between the two germline ends. CDR3 length: 11 residues. The CDR3 DNA sequence: TGTGCCAGCAGTTTTCGGAGGGGCTACACCTTC. It codes for CASSFRRGYTF.